This TCR beta chain is from a study of T cell repertoires in cytomegalovirus infection. About the study: Indications of both CMV infection and matching HLA type were provided by public TCR beta signatures. General study findings and limits: The ex vivo response was dominated by HLA-C-restricted CMV-specific TCR beta clonotypes.

The CDR3 consists of 14 residues. The V end lost 3 bases, the J end lost 7 bases, and 12 bases lay between the germline ends. From germline, CDR1 is MNHNY and CDR2 SVGAGI (reference sequence). This clonotype was counted a few times. Its cognate antigen is unknown. TCRdb re-derived calls from the reads in MiXCR, one entry per CDR3 protein. In the table there are 55,000 to 70,000 distinct CDR3 sequences, around 33% of which are singletons. The chain links TRBV6-6 to TRBJ1-4, with D hard to call. The TCR originated in a human donor in good health (CMV status not recorded). Some clones in this sample may be carry-over from other donors' samples. Sequencing was carried out using PBMCs, sequenced either directly or after in vitro stimulation (not recorded which). The CDR3 loop reads CASSYRGFGEKLFF. CDR3 DNA: TGTGCCAGCAGTTATCGGGGTTTCGGTGAAAAACTGTTTTTT.